This passage covers 3 T cell receptor beta chains from one sample sequenced in a study of blood T cells in healthy people across ages. A second PCR, run for about 7 to 11 cycles, used a sample-barcoded 5' primer plus a J-beta primer mix. TCRdb redid the calling of the 5' RACE reads with MiXCR, one entry per CDR3 protein. In the table there are some 670,000 distinct CDR3 sequences, under 65% of which are singletons. The specimen sequenced was blood. The receptors were sampled from a woman at least 80 years old in good health.

The chain recombines TRBV7-3 with TRBJ2-2, with 10 positions matching TRBD1. The CDR3 is made up of 16 amino acids. V was pared by 0 bases and J by 5 bases, with 3 bases of the junction left unmatched. In germline, CDR1 is SGHTA, CDR2 FQGTGA. The CDR3 region is CASSLTTGGGTGELFF. The CDR3 DNA sequence: TGTGCCAGCAGCTTAACGACAGGGGGCGGAACCGGGGAGCTGTTTTTT.

The V and J genes are TRBV24-1 and TRBJ2-2; 7 nucleotides line up with TRBD1. The germline V gene encodes CDR1 KGHDR and CDR2 SFDVKD. This CDR3 comprises 17 residues. V was pared by 0 bases and J by 6 bases, with 9 bases of the junction left unmatched. The CDR3 region has the DNA TGTGCCACCAGTGATTTGCGTCAGGGGGTAAAATCCGGGGAGCTGTTTTTT. This translates into CATSDLRQGVKSGELFF.

This clonotype has a count of ten or more. This chain uses TRBV20-1 with TRBJ2-7; 8 nucleotides line up with TRBD1. Germline CDR1 is DFQATT and CDR2 is SNEGSKA (reference sequence). Trimming removed 6 bases from V and 3 bases from J; junction bases left unmatched: 10. There are 14 residues in the CDR3. This chain's CDR3 is CSANSGTGGYEQYF. The CDR3 DNA is TGCAGTGCCAACTCCGGGACAGGTGGCTACGAGCAGTACTTC.